Sequencing of this T cell receptor beta chain was carried out in a study of blood T cell repertoires in COVID-19. About the research overall: The analysed material was cDNA or gDNA that came from T cells, B-cell-depleted T cells, or PBMCs.

Trimming took 5 bases from V and 5 from J; bases not matched to a gene: 6. Germline V gene lookup returns CDR1 SEHNR and CDR2 FQNEAQ (reference sequence). The CDR3 contains 17 residues. In the authors' workflow: Estimates of nucleated cell counts were drawn from the amplification of reference gene primers. TCRdb keeps only in-frame clones here, not all; method: immunoSEQ multiplex PCR. That table furnishes V, J and clone size, whereas the DNA furnished D and trimming. The profile covers some 130,000 clones, with approximately 70% appearing a single time and 1.5% to 2% taken by the ten largest. The sequenced material came from peripheral blood. V is TRBV7-9 and J is TRBJ2-1, with TRBD2 identical over 16 bases. This receptor was taken from a woman between 65 and 79 years old with acute or convalescent COVID-19. CDR3 protein: CASSVPGLAGGHNEQFF. The CDR3 DNA reads as TGTGCCAGCAGCGTACCGGGACTAGCGGGAGGGCACAATGAGCAGTTCTTC.